Listed below are T cell receptor beta chains from one sample, sequenced in a study of T cells after yellow fever vaccination. One entry per CDR3 protein results from TCRdb running MiXCR on the 5' RACE reads. The table includes some 350,000 distinct CDR3 sequences, roughly 3.9% detected once. The sequencing used PBMCs, collected 5 days after the yellow fever booster vaccination. These receptors came from a man between 18 and 29 years old who received the YFV17D yellow fever vaccine. Both conserved end residues are part of each CDR3. Fields, in order: D gene, V gene, J gene, clone size, CDR3 DNA, CDR3 protein. A D gene is named only where the DNA matches it firmly. Some rows mark clone size as missing; the rest say once, few, many or name a class of expanded clone.

TRBD1	TRBV4-3	TRBJ2-7	.	TGCGCCAGCAGCCAAGAAGAGGCGGGACAGGGAGCGTACGAGCAGTACTTC	CASSQEEAGQGAYEQYF
TRBD1	TRBV7-9	TRBJ2-6	few	TGTGCCAGGGGACAGACCTCTGGGGCCAACGTCCTGACTTTC	CARGQTSGANVLTF
.	TRBV7-2	TRBJ1-2	many	TGTGCCAGCAGCCAAGGGACTTCAGCTAACTATGGCTACACCTTC	CASSQGTSANYGYTF
.	TRBV3-1	TRBJ2-3	.	TGTGCCAGCAGCCAAGATCTCCGCTTTCTCACAGATACGCAGTATTTT	CASSQDLRFLTDTQYF
.	TRBV12-3/TRBV12-4	TRBJ2-7	.	TGTGCCAGCAGTTTCTGGGGCTACGAGCAGTACTTC	CASSFWGYEQYF
.	TRBV5-1	TRBJ2-6	many	TGCGCCAGCAGCTTGGACCCTGGGGCCAACGTCCTGACTTTC	CASSLDPGANVLTF
.	TRBV4-1	TRBJ2-3	many	TGCGCCAGCAGCCAAGACGGCTACACAGATACGCAGTATTTT	CASSQDGYTDTQYF
TRBD1	TRBV19	TRBJ1-1	few	TGTGCCAGTAGTATCGACAGGGGTATCACTGAAGCTTTCTTT	CASSIDRGITEAFF
.	TRBV28	TRBJ1-5	many	TGTGCCAGCAGTTTATGGAGGGGCAGCAATCAGCCCCAGCATTTT	CASSLWRGSNQPQHF
.	TRBV7-2	TRBJ1-6	.	TGTGCCAGCAGCGAGTACTATAATTCACCCCTCCACTTT	CASSEYYNSPLHF
.	TRBV15	TRBJ2-3	.	TGTGCCACCAGCAGAGGAGGTTACGCAGATACGCAGTATTTT	CATSRGGYADTQYF
.	TRBV4-3	TRBJ1-5	few	TGCGCCAGCAGCCAAGATCTCCGGGGTTGGCAGCCCCAGCATTTT	CASSQDLRGWQPQHF
.	TRBV5-1	TRBJ1-2	.	TGCGCCAGCAGCACAGACAGTTCCTATGGCTACACCTTC	CASSTDSSYGYTF
.	TRBV18	TRBJ2-3	many	TGTGCCAGCTCACGGCGGGTGGAAACAACAGATACGCAGTATTTT	CASSRRVETTDTQYF
.	TRBV2	TRBJ1-2	few	TGTGCCAACGGACGGGTGGGAGATGGCTACACCTTC	CANGRVGDGYTF
TRBD1	TRBV12-3/TRBV12-4	TRBJ1-2	few	TGTGCCAGCAGTTCACCAACGGACAGGGGCAACTATGGCTACACCTTC	CASSSPTDRGNYGYTF
.	TRBV28	TRBJ2-2	many	TGTGCCAGCAGTCTCCGGACCCCGAACACCGGGGAGCTGTTTTTT	CASSLRTPNTGELFF
.	TRBV5-5	TRBJ2-7	many	TGTGCCAGCAGATTTCAGGGGTCCTACGAGCAGTACTTC	CASRFQGSYEQYF
.	TRBV5-1	TRBJ1-1	.	TGCGCCAGCATGAATGGGGACGGGATCACTGAAGCTTTCTTT	CASMNGDGITEAFF
.	TRBV13	TRBJ2-5	.	TGTGCCAGCAGCTTTGATAAACGGCAAGAGACCCAGTACTTC	CASSFDKRQETQYF
.	TRBV27	TRBJ2-7	.	TGTGCCAGCAGTTTACTCGACAGGATCTACGAGCAGTACTTC	CASSLLDRIYEQYF
TRBD1	TRBV20-1	TRBJ1-2	many	TGCAGTGCTAGAGACCAGGGGGACTATGGCTACACCTTC	CSARDQGDYGYTF
.	TRBV6-5	TRBJ2-6	few	TGTGCCAGCAGCTACAGGTTATCTGGGGCCAACGTCCTGACTTTC	CASSYRLSGANVLTF
.	TRBV5-6	TRBJ2-3	many	TGTGCCAGCAGCTCACAGGGTGCAGATACGCAGTATTTT	CASSSQGADTQYF
TRBD1	TRBV7-6	TRBJ1-2	few	TGTGCCAGCAGCCGGACAGGGGTGGGGGGCTACACCTTC	CASSRTGVGGYTF
.	TRBV5-1	TRBJ2-5	.	TGCGCCAGCAGCCGCTCTCCCGGGGGAGCGGAGACCCAGTACTTC	CASSRSPGGAETQYF
.	TRBV6-5	TRBJ2-3	few	TGTGCCAGCAGTTACTTACAGGGAACGAGCACAGATACGCAGTATTTT	CASSYLQGTSTDTQYF
TRBD1	TRBV7-3	TRBJ2-2	many	TGTGCCAGCAGCCCCTGGACAGGGCACGGGGAGCTGTTTTTT	CASSPWTGHGELFF
.	TRBV7-9	TRBJ1-4	few	TGTGCCAGCAGCCCTGGACAGGAAAAACTGTTTTTT	CASSPGQEKLFF
.	TRBV6-5	TRBJ1-1	many	TGTGCCAGCAGTTACTCGAGTCAGGGAGCAAACACTGAAGCTTTCTTT	CASSYSSQGANTEAFF
.	TRBV18	TRBJ2-3	.	TGTGCCAGCTCTCCGCCCGGATATACGCAGTATTTT	CASSPPGYTQYF
.	TRBV7-2	TRBJ1-5	.	TGTGCCAGCAGCTTAGGTAGGGACTATAGCAATCAGCCCCAGCATTTT	CASSLGRDYSNQPQHF
.	TRBV29-1	TRBJ2-5	many	TGCAGCGTTGAAAGGGCCTTGAGGATGGACTTC	CSVERALRMDF
.	TRBV7-2	TRBJ1-2	many	TGTGCCAGCAAGGTGGGGCGGCGCACGGCTGGCTACACCTTC	CASKVGRRTAGYTF
.	TRBV20-1	TRBJ1-2	few	TGCAGTGCTAGCGCAGATAATAACTATGGCTACACCTTC	CSASADNNYGYTF
.	TRBV3-1	TRBJ2-5	.	TGTGCCAGCAGCCAAGCCGGAGGGACGGAGACCCAGTACTTC	CASSQAGGTETQYF
TRBD1	TRBV27	TRBJ1-5	few	TGTGCCAGCAGCCAGGGGGCAATTCAGCCCCAGCATTTT	CASSQGAIQPQHF
.	TRBV5-6	TRBJ2-5	few	TGTGCCAGCAGCTCCATACAGGGATTACAAGAGACCCAGTACTTC	CASSSIQGLQETQYF
TRBD1	TRBV5-1	TRBJ2-7	many	TGCGCCAGCAGCTTTCCGGGACAGGGGCGGGACGAGCAGTACTTC	CASSFPGQGRDEQYF
TRBD1	TRBV5-1	TRBJ2-3	few	TGCGCCAGCAGCTCGGGACAGGGGTTGGCAGATACGCAGTATTTT	CASSSGQGLADTQYF
.	TRBV5-6	TRBJ2-3	.	TGTGCCAGCAGCTTGGGCGGGGGCCTCGGAGATACGCAGTATTTT	CASSLGGGLGDTQYF
TRBD1	TRBV6-5	TRBJ1-2	.	TGTGCCAGCAGTTCACAGGGGAATGGCTACACCTTC	CASSSQGNGYTF
.	TRBV24-1	TRBJ1-5	few	TGTGCCACCAGTGCTAACGATGCGGGCAATCAGCCCCAGCATTTT	CATSANDAGNQPQHF
.	TRBV4-3	TRBJ2-2	many	TGCGCCAGCAGCCAAGATTTTGGGGTAACAGGATGGTCCGGGGAGCTGTTTTTT	CASSQDFGVTGWSGELFF
.	TRBV5-1	TRBJ2-3	many	TGCGCCAGCAGCCCCCGGAGCGGGGATACGCAGTATTTT	CASSPRSGDTQYF
.	TRBV4-3	TRBJ2-5	few	TGCGCCAGCAGCCAAGATCTGCGGGCCGGGAGGACCCAGTACTTC	CASSQDLRAGRTQYF
.	TRBV5-1	TRBJ1-2	few	TGCGCCAGCAGCCCTGACGGGACGGCGAGGGGCTACACCTTC	CASSPDGTARGYTF
TRBD1	TRBV5-1	TRBJ2-2	many	TGCGCCAGCAGCGATTTTGGGACAGGGGGCACCGGGGAGCTGTTTTTT	CASSDFGTGGTGELFF
.	TRBV7-8	TRBJ1-2	many	TGTGCCAGCAGCTTAAATGCTCCGGGACGAAACCTTCTGGGCTACACCTTC	CASSLNAPGRNLLGYTF
.	TRBV5-1	TRBJ2-6	many	TGCGCCAGCAGCTTACGGGACGGGGCCAACGTCCTGACTTTC	CASSLRDGANVLTF
.	TRBV12-3/TRBV12-4	TRBJ1-1	.	TGTGCCAGCAGTTTCGGCCAGAATAACACTGAAGCTTTCTTT	CASSFGQNNTEAFF
TRBD1	TRBV7-9	TRBJ1-1	.	TGTGCCAGCAGCCTTTACAGGGGGGACACTGAAGCTTTCTTT	CASSLYRGDTEAFF
TRBD1	TRBV28	TRBJ1-1	many	TGTGCCAGCAGTTTCCCAGGGGGCTCCACTGAAGCTTTCTTT	CASSFPGGSTEAFF
.	TRBV7-9	TRBJ2-2	.	TGTGCCAGCAGCTTAGTTGAACAGGCAAACACCGGGGAGCTGTTTTTT	CASSLVEQANTGELFF